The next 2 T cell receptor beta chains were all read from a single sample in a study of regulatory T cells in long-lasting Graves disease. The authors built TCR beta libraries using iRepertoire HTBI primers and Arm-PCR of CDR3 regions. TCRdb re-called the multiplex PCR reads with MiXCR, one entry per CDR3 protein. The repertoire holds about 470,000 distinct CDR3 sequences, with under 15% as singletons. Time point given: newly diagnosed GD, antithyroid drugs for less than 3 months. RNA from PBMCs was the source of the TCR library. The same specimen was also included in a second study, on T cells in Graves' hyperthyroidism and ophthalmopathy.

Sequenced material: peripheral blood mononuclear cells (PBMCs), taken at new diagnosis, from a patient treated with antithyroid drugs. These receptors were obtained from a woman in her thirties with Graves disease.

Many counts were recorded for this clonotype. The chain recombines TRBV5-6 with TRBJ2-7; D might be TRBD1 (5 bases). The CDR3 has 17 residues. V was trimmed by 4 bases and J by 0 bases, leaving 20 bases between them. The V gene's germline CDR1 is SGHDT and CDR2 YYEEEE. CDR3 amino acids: CASSPTTTARSSYEQYF. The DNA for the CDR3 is TGTGCCAGCAGCCCCACCACGACAGCCAGAAGCTCCTACGAGCAGTACTTC.

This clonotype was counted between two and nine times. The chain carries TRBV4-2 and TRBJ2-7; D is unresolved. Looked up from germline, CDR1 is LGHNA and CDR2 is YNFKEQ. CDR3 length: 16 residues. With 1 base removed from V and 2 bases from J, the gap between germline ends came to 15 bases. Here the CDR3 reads CASSQVERPSTYEQYF. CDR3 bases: TGTGCCAGCAGCCAAGTTGAAAGGCCCAGTACCTACGAGCAGTACTTC.